The T cell receptor beta chain described here comes from a study of human T cells and chemical hapten exposure. V dropped 2 bases and J dropped 3 bases, with 4 bases sitting between them. The V gene's germline CDR1 is MDHEN and CDR2 SYDVKM. The CDR3 runs to 12 residues. Time point defined: patch test 2, 6 weeks after DPC sensitization. The treatment was: therapeutic diphenylcyclopropenone sensitization with weekly scalp DPC. One entry per CDR3 protein, called by TCRdb with MiXCR from the RACE reads. The repertoire has roughly 100,000 distinct CDR3 sequences, 9.3% of them found once; the top ten carry about 2%. As regards this clonotype: Its specificity is not known.

Study-level points and caveats: The study found that DPC sensitization did not change TCRs above 1 in 1000 frequency. The donors suffered from alopecia, so their immune response may not match that of healthy people. Patch test score was positively correlated with the counts of PT1 expanded TCRs.

The rearrangement uses TRBV28 and TRBJ1-2, with no clear D. This receptor was taken from a woman in her 40s with alopecia areata. Some clones in this sample may be carry-over from other donors' samples. The material was whole blood, obtained in connection with sensitization to the hapten diphenylcyclopropenone (DPC). CDR3 in amino acids: CASSLADYGYTF. In DNA form, the CDR3 reads TGTGCCAGCAGTTTAGCAGACTATGGCTACACCTTC.